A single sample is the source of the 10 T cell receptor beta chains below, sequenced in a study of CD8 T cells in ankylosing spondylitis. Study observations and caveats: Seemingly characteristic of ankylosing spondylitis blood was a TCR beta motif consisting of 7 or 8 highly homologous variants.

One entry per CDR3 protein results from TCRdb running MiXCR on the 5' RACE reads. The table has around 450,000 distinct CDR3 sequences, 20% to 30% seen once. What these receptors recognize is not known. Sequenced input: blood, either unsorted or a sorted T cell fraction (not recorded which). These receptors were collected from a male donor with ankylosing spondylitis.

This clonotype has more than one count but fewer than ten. In nucleotides, the CDR3 is TGTGCCAGCAGCTATTTCGGCGGCCAGAGCTCCTACAATGAGCAGTTCTTC. Translated: CASSYFGGQSSYNEQFF. The chain combines TRBV7-8 with TRBJ2-1; D uncertain. The CDR3 is made up of 17 amino acids. Trimming removed 4 bases at V and 0 bases at J, with 16 bases between. CDR1 is SGHVS and CDR2 is FQNEAQ in the germline V gene. The variable domain in full, with the rest retrieved from reference TRBV7-8 and TRBJ2-1, is GAGVSQSPRYKVAKRGQDVALRCDPISGHVSLFWYQQALGQGPEFLTYFQNEAQLDKSGLPSDRFFAERPEGSVSTLKIQRTQQEDSAVYLCASSYFGGQSSYNEQFFGPGTRLTVL.

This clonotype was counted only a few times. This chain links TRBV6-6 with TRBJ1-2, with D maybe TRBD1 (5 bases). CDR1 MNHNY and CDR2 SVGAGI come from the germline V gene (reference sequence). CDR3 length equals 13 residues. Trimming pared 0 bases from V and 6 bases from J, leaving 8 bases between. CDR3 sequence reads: CASSYSRGDGYTF. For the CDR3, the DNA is TGTGCCAGCAGTTACTCCCGAGGGGATGGCTACACCTTC.

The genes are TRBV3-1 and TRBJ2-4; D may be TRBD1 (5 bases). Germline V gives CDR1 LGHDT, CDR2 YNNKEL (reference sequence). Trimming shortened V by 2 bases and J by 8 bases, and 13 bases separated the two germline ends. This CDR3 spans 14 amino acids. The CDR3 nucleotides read TGTGCCAGCAGCCAACCGGAAAGGGGTGACATTCAGTACTTC. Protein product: CASSQPERGDIQYF.

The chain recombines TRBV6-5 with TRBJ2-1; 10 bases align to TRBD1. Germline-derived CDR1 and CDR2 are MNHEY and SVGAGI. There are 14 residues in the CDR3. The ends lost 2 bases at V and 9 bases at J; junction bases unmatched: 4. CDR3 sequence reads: CASSYGTGVFEQFF. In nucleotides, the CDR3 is TGTGCCAGCAGTTACGGGACAGGGGTCTTTGAGCAGTTCTTC.

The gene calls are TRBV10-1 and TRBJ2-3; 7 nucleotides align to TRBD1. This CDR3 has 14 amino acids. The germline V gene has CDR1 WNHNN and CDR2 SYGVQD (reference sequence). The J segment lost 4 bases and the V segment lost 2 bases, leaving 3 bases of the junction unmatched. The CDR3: CASSEAGGPDTQYF. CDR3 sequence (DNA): TGCGCCAGCAGTGAGGCAGGGGGTCCAGATACGCAGTATTTT.

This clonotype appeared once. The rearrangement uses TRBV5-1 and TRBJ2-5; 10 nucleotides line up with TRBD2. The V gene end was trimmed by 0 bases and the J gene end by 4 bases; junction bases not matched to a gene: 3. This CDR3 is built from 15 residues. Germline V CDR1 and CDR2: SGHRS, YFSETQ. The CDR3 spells CASSLASGSLETQYF. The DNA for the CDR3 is TGCGCCAGCAGCTTGGCTAGCGGGAGTTTAGAGACCCAGTACTTC. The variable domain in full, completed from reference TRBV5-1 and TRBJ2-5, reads KAGVTQTPRYLIKTRGQQVTLSCSPISGHRSVSWYQQTPGQGLQFLFEYFSETQRNKGNFPGRFSGRQFSNSRSEMNVSTLELGDSALYLCASSLASGSLETQYFGPGTRLLVL.

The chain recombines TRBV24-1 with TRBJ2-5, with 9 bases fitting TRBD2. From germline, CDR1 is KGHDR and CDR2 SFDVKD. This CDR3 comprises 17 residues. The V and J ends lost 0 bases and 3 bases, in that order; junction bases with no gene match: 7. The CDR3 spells CATSDLAVAGVEETQYF. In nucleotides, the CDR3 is TGTGCCACCAGTGATTTGGCGGTAGCGGGAGTTGAAGAGACCCAGTACTTC.

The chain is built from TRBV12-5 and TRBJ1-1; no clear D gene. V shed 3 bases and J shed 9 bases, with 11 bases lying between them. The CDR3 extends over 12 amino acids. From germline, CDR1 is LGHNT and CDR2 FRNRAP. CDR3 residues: CASGFLPRQAFF. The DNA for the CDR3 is TGTGCTAGTGGTTTTTTACCGAGGCAAGCTTTCTTT. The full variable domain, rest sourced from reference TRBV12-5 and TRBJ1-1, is DARVTQTPRHKVTEMGQEVTMRCQPILGHNTVFWYRQTMMQGLELLAYFRNRAPLDDSGMPKDRFSAEMPDATLATLKIQPSEPRDSAVYFCASGFLPRQAFFGQGTRLTVV.

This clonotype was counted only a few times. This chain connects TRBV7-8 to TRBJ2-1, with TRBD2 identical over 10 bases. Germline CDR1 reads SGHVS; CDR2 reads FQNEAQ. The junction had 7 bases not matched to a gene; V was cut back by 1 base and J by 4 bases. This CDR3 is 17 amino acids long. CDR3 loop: CASSLVFEREGYNEQFF. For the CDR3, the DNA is TGTGCCAGCAGCTTAGTTTTCGAGCGGGAGGGTTACAATGAGCAGTTCTTC.

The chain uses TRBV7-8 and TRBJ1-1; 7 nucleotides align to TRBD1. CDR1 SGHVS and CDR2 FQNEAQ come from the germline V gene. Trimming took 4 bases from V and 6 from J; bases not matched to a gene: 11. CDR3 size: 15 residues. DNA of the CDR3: TGTGCCAGCAGCTGGGCGGTTACAGGGGCCGCTGAAGCTTTCTTT. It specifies CASSWAVTGAAEAFF.